This is a list of T cell receptor beta chains from one sample in a study of OX40 agonist ivuxolimab in advanced cancers. TCRdb's copy holds only in-frame clones and misses some; the assay was immunoSEQ multiplex PCR. The sample has more than 60,000 clones; 80% to 90% are singletons. Source: CD4+ or CD8+ T cells sorted from blood, taken in a trial of the OX40 agonist ivuxolimab. The source is an adult with an advanced solid tumor such as melanoma, head and neck, liver or kidney cancer. Each CDR3 is given with its conserved first and last residue. D genes are given only for firm matches. The size field is filled for only some rows; it gives once, few, many or a size class.

abundance | j_gene | v_gene | d_gene | CDR3aa | CDR3nt
NA | TRBJ2-3 | TRBV7-2 | TRBD1 | CASSLVLPGQGPDTQYF | TGTGCCAGCAGCTTAGTCCTTCCGGGACAGGGCCCAGATACGCAGTATTTT
NA | TRBJ1-1 | TRBV29-1 | TRBD1 | CSAGGQPNTEAFF | TGCAGCGCCGGGGGACAGCCGAACACTGAAGCTTTCTTT
NA | TRBJ2-7 | TRBV10-2 | TRBD2 | CASSGTSGTSYEQYF | TGCGCCAGCAGTGGGACTAGCGGAACCTCCTACGAGCAGTACTTC
NA | TRBJ1-1 | TRBV30 | NA | CAWSVIVVGEAFF | TGTGCCTGGAGTGTGATAGTCGTGGGTGAAGCTTTCTTT
NA | TRBJ1-5 | TRBV6-1 | NA | CASSPYSNQPQHF | TGTGCCAGCAGCCCATATAGCAATCAGCCCCAGCATTTT
NA | TRBJ2-5 | TRBV21-1 | NA | CASSRPGERETQYF | TGTGCCAGCAGCAGGCCAGGGGAGAGGGAGACCCAGTACTTC
NA | TRBJ2-7 | TRBV5-1 | NA | CASSLTGITYEQYF | TGCGCCAGCAGCTTAACAGGGATTACCTACGAGCAGTACTTC
NA | TRBJ2-1 | TRBV7-2 | NA | CASSLEAGLYNEQFF | TGTGCCAGCAGCTTAGAGGCGGGGCTCTACAATGAGCAGTTCTTC
once | TRBJ2-1 | TRBV7-2 | NA | CASSLVRGNEQFF | TGTGCCAGCAGCTTAGTCCGGGGGAATGAGCAGTTCTTC
few | TRBJ2-7 | TRBV2 | TRBD1 | CASMTGTGAYYEQYF | TGTGCCAGCATGACCGGGACAGGGGCTTACTACGAGCAGTACTTC
once | TRBJ2-2 | TRBV11-1 | NA | CASTSTITGELFF | TGTGCCAGCACCTCAACCATCACCGGGGAGCTGTTTTTT
NA | TRBJ1-2 | TRBV7-9 | NA | CASSPSPRSNYGYTF | TGTGCCAGCAGCCCCTCCCCCAGGTCTAACTATGGCTACACCTTC
few | TRBJ1-5 | TRBV18 | TRBD1 | CASSPTGDDQPQHF | TGTGCCAGCTCACCAACAGGGGACGATCAGCCCCAGCATTTT
once | TRBJ1-2 | TRBV28 | TRBD1 | CASSLWTTGVNYGYTF | TGTGCCAGCAGTTTATGGACTACAGGGGTCAACTATGGCTACACCTTC
NA | TRBJ2-3 | TRBV6-5 | NA | CASSYKEEGTDTQYF | TGTGCCAGCAGTTATAAAGAAGAAGGGACAGATACGCAGTATTTT
NA | TRBJ2-5 | TRBV9 | NA | CASSPYPTGVAETQYF | TGTGCCAGCAGCCCCTATCCAACGGGAGTGGCTGAGACCCAGTACTTC
NA | TRBJ1-1 | TRBV19 | NA | CASSRDVNTEAFF | TGTGCCAGTAGTCGGGACGTTAACACTGAAGCTTTCTTT
NA | TRBJ2-3 | TRBV10-3 | TRBD1 | CAISKGTGGTSDTQYF | TGTGCCATCAGTAAAGGGACAGGGGGAACTTCAGATACGCAGTATTTT
few | TRBJ1-1 | TRBV18 | NA | CASSPEGSMNTEAFF | TGTGCCAGCTCACCAGAGGGGTCCATGAACACTGAAGCTTTCTTT
NA | TRBJ1-5 | TRBV10-3 | NA | CAISARKITSNQPQHF | TGTGCCATCAGTGCCCGAAAGATTACTAGCAATCAGCCCCAGCATTTT
NA | TRBJ2-3 | TRBV28 | NA | CASSGTHTAGYYTQYF | TGTGCCAGCAGTGGAACCCATACGGCAGGGTACTATACGCAGTATTTT
NA | TRBJ2-1 | TRBV9 | NA | CASSVGLHNEQFF | TGTGCCAGCAGCGTCGGGCTTCACAATGAGCAGTTCTTC
NA | TRBJ2-3 | TRBV12-5 | NA | CASGLGRDTIHTDTQYF | TGTGCTAGTGGTTTGGGCCGGGACACTATACACACAGATACGCAGTATTTT
NA | TRBJ1-1 | TRBV6-4 | NA | CASSASPGNTEAFF | TGTGCCAGCAGTGCTTCACCAGGGAACACTGAAGCTTTCTTT
NA | TRBJ2-1 | TRBV15 | NA | CATSVGLPQQRDNEQFF | TGTGCCACCAGCGTCGGGCTACCTCAGCAGCGGGACAATGAGCAGTTCTTC
few | TRBJ2-2 | TRBV19 | TRBD2 | CASSNRLAARPGELFF | TGTGCCAGTAGTAACAGACTAGCGGCACGGCCCGGGGAGCTGTTTTTT
NA | TRBJ2-2 | TRBV9 | NA | CASSVGRQGHPAGELFF | TGTGCCAGCAGCGTGGGGAGGCAGGGGCACCCGGCCGGGGAGCTGTTTTTT
NA | TRBJ2-7 | TRBV27 | NA | CASSPWDRIIYEQYF | TGTGCCAGCAGTCCCTGGGACCGGATAATCTACGAGCAGTACTTC
NA | TRBJ1-1 | TRBV5-5 | NA | CASSPRDPTRAFF | TGTGCCAGCAGCCCCCGGGACCCCACTCGAGCTTTCTTT
once | TRBJ1-6 | TRBV2 | NA | CASRVEANSPLHF | TGTGCCAGCAGGGTTGAAGCGAATTCACCCCTCCACTTT
few | TRBJ1-3 | TRBV7-3 | NA | CASSANYGNTIYF | TGTGCCAGCAGCGCCAACTATGGAAACACCATATATTTT
NA | TRBJ2-7 | TRBV6-5 | NA | CASSHVTYEQYF | TGTGCCAGCAGTCATGTAACCTACGAGCAGTACTTC
NA | TRBJ1-3 | TRBV6-5 | NA | CASSWGTVSSGNTIYF | TGTGCCAGCAGTTGGGGGACGGTGAGCTCTGGAAACACCATATATTTT
NA | TRBJ1-1 | TRBV7-2 | NA | CASSTPLASVLNTEAFF | TGTGCCAGCAGCACCCCTCTGGCGAGCGTCCTGAACACTGAAGCTTTCTTT
NA | TRBJ1-4 | TRBV6-1 | NA | CASNKGATNEKLFF | TGTGCCAGCAATAAGGGGGCAACTAATGAAAAACTGTTTTTT
NA | TRBJ2-7 | TRBV11-2 | NA | CASSRLAALSYEQYF | TGTGCCAGCAGCCGTTTAGCGGCCCTATCCTACGAGCAGTACTTC
NA | TRBJ1-1 | TRBV18 | NA | CASSRTENTEAFF | TGTGCCAGCTCACGCACAGAGAACACTGAAGCTTTCTTT
few | TRBJ1-4 | TRBV9 | NA | CASSPSGVNEKLFF | TGTGCCAGCAGCCCTAGCGGCGTGAATGAAAAACTGTTTTTT
NA | TRBJ2-5 | TRBV6-1 | TRBD2 | CASSESTSDQETQYF | TGTGCCAGCAGTGAATCTACTAGCGACCAAGAGACCCAGTACTTC
NA | TRBJ2-1 | TRBV4-2 | TRBD2 | CASSRGLAGDWNEQFF | TGTGCCAGCAGCCGGGGACTAGCGGGAGATTGGAATGAGCAGTTCTTC
few | TRBJ2-7 | TRBV28 | NA | CASSRGPGREQYF | TGTGCCAGCAGTCGGGGGCCGGGGCGGGAGCAGTACTTC
NA | TRBJ2-3 | TRBV19 | NA | CASSIGAELSTDTQYF | TGTGCCAGTAGTATCGGGGCTGAGCTTAGCACAGATACGCAGTATTTT
NA | TRBJ1-5 | TRBV28 | TRBD1 | CASSRQGYGNQPQHF | TGTGCCAGCAGCCGACAGGGTTATGGCAATCAGCCCCAGCATTTT
NA | TRBJ1-3 | TRBV28 | NA | CASSPTAFGNTIYF | TGTGCCAGCAGTCCTACAGCCTTTGGAAACACCATATATTTT
NA | TRBJ1-5 | TRBV23-1 | NA | CASIIKPGASRGGLNQPQHF | TGCGCCAGCATCATCAAACCAGGGGCCTCAAGGGGCGGCCTCAATCAGCCCCAGCATTTT
NA | TRBJ1-6 | TRBV30 | TRBD1 | CAWSRDRGFSYNSPLHF | TGTGCCTGGAGTAGGGACAGGGGGTTCTCCTATAATTCACCCCTCCACTTT
NA | TRBJ1-4 | TRBV29-1 | TRBD1 | CSARGTGNEKLFF | TGCAGCGCGAGGGGGACAGGGAATGAAAAACTGTTTTTT
NA | TRBJ2-1 | TRBV11-2 | NA | CASATREQFF | TGTGCCAGCGCCACTAGGGAGCAGTTCTTC
NA | TRBJ2-7 | TRBV5-1 | NA | CASSDTSSNYEQYF | TGCGCCAGCAGCGATACTAGCTCCAACTACGAGCAGTACTTC
NA | TRBJ1-5 | TRBV18 | NA | CASSQRTPAGQPQHF | TGTGCCAGCTCACAACGGACACCAGCGGGGCAGCCCCAGCATTTT
NA | TRBJ1-2 | TRBV5-1 | TRBD1 | CASGHTGERGYTF | TGCGCCAGCGGACACACAGGGGAAAGAGGCTACACCTTC
NA | TRBJ1-6 | TRBV27 | NA | CASSIRFNSPLHF | TGTGCCAGCAGTATCAGGTTCAATTCACCCCTCCACTTT
NA | TRBJ2-5 | TRBV4-1 | NA | CASSQVGSAETQYF | TGCGCCAGCAGCCAAGTGGGATCGGCAGAGACCCAGTACTTC
NA | TRBJ2-7 | TRBV1 | NA | CTDNEQYF | TGCACAGATAACGAGCAGTACTTC
NA | TRBJ1-1 | TRBV6-4 | NA | CASSVQPGYTEAFF | TGTGCCAGCAGTGTTCAGCCAGGGTACACTGAAGCTTTCTTT
NA | TRBJ2-7 | TRBV11-3 | TRBD2 | CASSLSLGRSRVYEQYF | TGTGCCAGCAGCTTAAGCCTCGGGAGGTCGAGGGTATACGAGCAGTACTTC